This T cell receptor (beta chain) comes out of a study of technical replicates of blood from a handful of donors. Trimming at V came to 2 bases and at J to 10 bases, leaving 5 bases not matched to a gene. The V gene's germline CDR1 is MNHEY and CDR2 SVGAGI. The CDR3 totals 14 residues. Sequencing used immunoSEQ multiplex PCR; TCRdb keeps in-frame clones, though not all of them. The table has about 59,000 clones, approximately 92% seen once. The TCR originated in a human donor in good health. Some clones in this sample may be carry-over from other donors' samples. The rearrangement joins TRBV6-5 to TRBJ1-6; 7 bases are shared with TRBD1. The source material was PBMCs. This CDR3 reads CASSYGQGESPLHF. As DNA, the CDR3 is TGTGCCAGCAGTTACGGGCAGGGGGAATCACCCCTCCACTTT.